This T cell receptor beta chain was sequenced for a study of T cells after yellow fever vaccination. This clonotype was counted only a few times. The antigen remains undetermined. The authors made TCR cDNA by 5'RACE template switching, adding a universal primer site and UMIs. One entry per CDR3 protein results from TCRdb running MiXCR on the 5' RACE reads. This table has some 320,000 distinct CDR3 sequences, about 10% appearing once. Germline V lookup: CDR1 LGHDT, CDR2 YNNKEL (reference sequence). Trimming left V 1 base short and J 10 bases short, with 17 bases between. This CDR3 has 15 amino acids. Overall study findings and caveats: A faster peak, day 5 versus 15, was reached by the weaker secondary response. One caveat is that FACS-sorted repertoires could contain abundant clonotypes contaminating from the bulk population. Subsequent booster samples again held most clones from primary vaccination (approximately 95% CD4, about 90% CD8).

This sequence was found in a young man who received the YFV17D yellow fever vaccine. The starting material was CD4+ T cells sorted from PBMCs, obtained 45 days after the yellow fever booster vaccination. The rearrangement links TRBV3-1 to TRBJ2-1; D not resolved. The CDR3 DNA reads TGTGCCAGCAGCCAAGCTCCTAGTTCTTCAAGGGAGCAGTTCTTC. As protein: CASSQAPSSSREQFF.